Listed below are T cell receptor beta chains from one sample, sequenced in a study of T cell responses to AZD1222 COVID-19 vaccine. Only in-frame clones appear in the TCRdb table, and some are missing; sequencing was by immunoSEQ multiplex PCR. The sample includes 100,000 to 150,000 clones, 91% of them seen just once. Sequenced material: peripheral blood, taken on day 0 of AZD1222 vaccination. These receptors all stem from an adult in good health. CDR3s include the opening cysteine and the closing phenylalanine or tryptophan. A D gene is named only where the DNA matches it firmly.

TRBV7-2,14,TRBJ2-7,-,TGTGCCAGCAGCTTAGACCGGGTAAGCTACGAGCAGTACTTC,CASSLDRVSYEQYF
TRBV6-5,15,TRBJ2-1,-,TGTGCCAGCACCGGAAGGTCACGCTCCTACAATGAGCAGTTCTTC,CASTGRSRSYNEQFF
TRBV5-1,14,TRBJ2-3,TRBD1,TGCGCCAGCAGCGCTGGGACAGCCCTAGATACGCAGTATTTT,CASSAGTALDTQYF
TRBV20-1,13,TRBJ2-5,-,TGCAGTGCTAGTACCCAGATAGGGGAGACCCAGTACTTC,CSASTQIGETQYF
TRBV11-2,14,TRBJ1-2,-,TGTGCCAGCAGCCGGGGGGGGTTTAACTATGGCTACACCTTC,CASSRGGFNYGYTF
TRBV9,14,TRBJ2-2,-,TGTGCCAGCAGCGCGGGGGACAGCATCGGGGAGCTGTTTTTT,CASSAGDSIGELFF
TRBV19,15,TRBJ2-6,-,TGTGCCTCGGGGACCGGTGACTCTGGGGCCAACGTCCTGACTTTC,CASGTGDSGANVLTF
TRBV5-1,14,TRBJ1-1,-,TGCGCCAGCAGCCCCGTGCTGGGAGACACTGAAGCTTTCTTT,CASSPVLGDTEAFF
TRBV6-5,15,TRBJ2-6,-,TGTGCCAGCAGACCTCAGGTGTCTGGGGCCAACGTCCTGACTTTC,CASRPQVSGANVLTF
TRBV15,14,TRBJ1-4,-,TGTGCCACCAGCAGTGACAGTGAATGGCGAAAACTGTTTTTT,CATSSDSEWRKLFF
TRBV19,16,TRBJ1-5,-,TGTGCCAGTACCGATGGGCAGAAACGTTTCTATCAGCCCCAGCATTTT,CASTDGQKRFYQPQHF
TRBV20-1,14,TRBJ2-1,-,TGCAGTGCTAGTCAAGACCCAGTGAACAATGAGCAGTTCTTC,CSASQDPVNNEQFF
TRBV7-8,15,TRBJ1-2,TRBD1,TGTGCCAGCAGCCCCCTCGGGACAGGGGGCGGTGGCTACACCTTC,CASSPLGTGGGGYTF
TRBV27,15,TRBJ2-1,-,TGTGCCAGCAGACCCGACACGGCATCCTACAATGAGCAGTTCTTC,CASRPDTASYNEQFF